This T cell receptor (beta chain) is from a study of blood T cell repertoires in COVID-19. Study summary: Samples came from the United States, Italy and Spain, spanning acute and convalescent COVID-19.

There are 22 residues in the CDR3. Germline V gene data show CDR1 as SGHRS and CDR2 as YFSETQ. The V segment lost 1 base and the J segment 2 bases; nucleotides outside the gene matches: 26. As handled by the study authors: Cell counts per sample came from amplifying reference gene primers. The data were produced by immunoSEQ multiplex PCR, yet TCRdb's version contains in-frame clones alone and is incomplete. From that table come the V and J calls and clone size; the DNA was used to work out D and trimming. This sample has 250,000 or so clones, with 80% to 85% found just once. Adults between about 18 and 89 years of age took part from about 24 US areas. Recovered participants had two consecutive negative NP/OP PCR tests, healthcare professional clearance, or symptom resolution.

The chain links TRBV5-1 to TRBJ2-7; 8 nucleotides line up with TRBD2. The clonotype was recovered from a man aged 50-60 years who had recovered from COVID-19. Material for sequencing was PBMCs or T cells enriched from blood (not recorded which). CDR3 nucleotides: TGCGCCAGCAGCTTGTTTGGGGGCGCCCCGAGGGGTAGCGGGAACCTTCCCTACGAGCAGTACTTC. Protein sequence: CASSLFGGAPRGSGNLPYEQYF. Full variable domain (rest looked up from reference TRBV5-1 and TRBJ2-7): KAGVTQTPRYLIKTRGQQVTLSCSPISGHRSVSWYQQTPGQGLQFLFEYFSETQRNKGNFPGRFSGRQFSNSRSEMNVSTLELGDSALYLCASSLFGGAPRGSGNLPYEQYFGPGTRLTVT.